This T cell receptor beta chain was captured by sequencing in a study of shared clonotypes between healthy human individuals. Study details: Three plates each covered CD4 naive and memory; CD8 naive two, CD8 memory one.

V was clipped by 4 bases and J by 4 bases, with 9 bases between them. CDR3 length equals 13 residues. The germline gives CDR1 SGHTA, CDR2 FQGNSA. Study-wide results and limits: Unshared clonotypes carried lower generation probabilities than those common to all four donors. It was expected that sequencing depth would affect clonotype sharing among donors.

CD8 cells classed as naive were CD45RO-negative and positively selected for CCR7, excluding terminally differentiated effector memory CD45RA+ cells. The data were produced by immunoSEQ multiplex PCR, yet TCRdb's version contains in-frame clones alone and is incomplete. In the table there are almost 700,000 clones, about 90% of which are singletons. For this clone: Antigen specificity is unknown.

This clonotype was obtained from a man aged 25-40 years in good health. The rearrangement joins TRBV7-2 to TRBJ2-3; no reliable D call. Sequenced sample: naive CD8+ T cells sorted from blood. The CDR3 protein is CASSSGPSDTQYF. In DNA form, the CDR3 reads TGTGCCAGCAGCTCCGGACCCTCAGATACGCAGTATTTT.